This T cell receptor beta chain was obtained from a study of blood T cell repertoires in COVID-19 (dated by TCRdb to the early 2020s). Describing the broader study: Samples covering the acute and convalescent phases of COVID-19 were provided by collaborators in the United States, Italy and Spain. The material from the prospective study consisted of cDNA or gDNA derived from T cells, B-cell-depleted T cells, or PBMCs. The dataset comprised deeply sampled blood TCRbeta repertoires from subjects exposed to, actively infected with, or recovered from COVID-19. The repertoires were made available in a free public database intended to serve as a resource for research on the immune response to SARS-CoV-2. The samples were drawn from two sources: the first 160 participants of the ongoing ImmuneRACE study, and some 1,300 subjects contributed by 6 global collaborators. Sample metadata almost always included a de-identified subject ID, COVID-19 status, age in years and sex. HLA class I and class II types, where available, came from metadata supplied by the sample provider rather than from assay-based typing. Overall results and qualifications from the work: How much clinical and demographic metadata was included differed by source and by participant, and the metadata was provided uncurated.

Collaborating institutions collected whole blood in K2EDTA tubes following their own protocols. For TCRbeta analysis, collaborator samples were shipped as frozen whole blood, as isolated PBMCs, or as DNA extracted from either sample type. On this clone: Its antigen remains unidentified. One base away there is no much larger clone; base qualities are not given.

CDR1 and CDR2 (LNHNV, YYDKDF) derive from the germline V gene (reference sequence). The trim is 6 bases for V and 3 bases for J, with a gap of 12 bases between the germline ends. Inclusive of the bounding cysteine and phenylalanine, the CDR3 is 14 residues long. This entry keeps only the CDR3 DNA: 42 bases, framed from base 1. TCRbeta CDR3 regions were amplified from genomic DNA using the immunoSEQ Assay, a bias-controlled multiplex PCR. The source study handled its data this way. Within the assay, amplification of reference gene primers was used to estimate how many nucleated cells each sample contained. To quantify the absolute abundance of each unique TCRbeta CDR3 rearrangement, sequence reads were collapsed and filtered. For each sample, productive Simpson clonality was calculated as the square root of Simpson's diversity index across productive rearrangements. TCRdb's version of the immuneACCESS table is confined to in-frame rearrangements and falls short of the full clone set. An unresolved V gene accounts for under half of the shortfall where checked; the remainder is of unknown origin. V, J and clone size are those of that table, while D and trimming were read from the DNA. In this sample the table shows some 88,000 clones, approximately 87% of which occur a single time. Of the sample, approximately 15% falls within the top ten clones.

Sample: peripheral blood. The sequence was obtained from an older woman with acute or convalescent COVID-19. The chain was built from TRBV15 and TRBJ1-5, and perhaps TRBD1 as D gene, on 6 matching bases. CDR3 sequence: CATRGGLVNQPQHF. The DNA sequence reads TGTGCCACCAGGGGGGGGCTCGTCAATCAGCCCCAGCATTTT.